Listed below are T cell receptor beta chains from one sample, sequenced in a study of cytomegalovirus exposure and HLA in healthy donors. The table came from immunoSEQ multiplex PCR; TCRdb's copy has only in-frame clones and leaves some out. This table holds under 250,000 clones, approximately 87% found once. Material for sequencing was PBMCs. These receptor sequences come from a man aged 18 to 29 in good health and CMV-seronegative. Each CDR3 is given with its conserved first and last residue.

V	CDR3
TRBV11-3	CASSLSGGAYEQYF
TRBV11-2	CASSLGGLPTDTQYF
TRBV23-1	CAREQGSYEQYF
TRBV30	CAWSIPGQPQHF
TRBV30	CAWRPGLAPGANVLTF
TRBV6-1	CASSEQGTREQYF
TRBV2	CASSPDRSGANVLTF
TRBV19	CASGLINEKLFF
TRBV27	CASSLTTGTGVSSYNSPLHF
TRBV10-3	CAISKTGSTGELFF
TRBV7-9	CASSSVAVTSYNEQFF
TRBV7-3	CASSFSGGNSPLHF
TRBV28	CASSLGGFEAFF
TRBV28	CASIMTGSFAEAFF
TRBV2	CASSEADPGSTSTDTQYF
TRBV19	CASSPPNRVAGEAFF
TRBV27	CASSFVGPNEKLFF
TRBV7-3	CASSPDPGGMRPGELFF
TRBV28	CASDRACGTRETQYF
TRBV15	CATSRDRDSSYSNQPQHF
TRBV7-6	CASSSPGTDTQYF
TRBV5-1	CASSPTSGNYEQYF
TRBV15	CATTGGYTGELFF
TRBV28	CASSRDTEAFF
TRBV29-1	CSVGDTDTQYF
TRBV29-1	CSVEVGAGFFAEAFF
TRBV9	CASTKSGGATDTQYF
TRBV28	CASSSGDSTDTQYF
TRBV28	CASTARGGWAGELFF
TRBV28	CASSFPGGRKMNTEAFF
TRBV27	CASSLSRGPEQYF